This T cell receptor (beta chain) derives from a study of a mutant IDH1 vaccine in newly diagnosed glioma. The study, taken as a whole, reports: There were vaccine-induced immune responses in 90% to 95% of the patients.

Germline assignment: CDR1 MNHNS and CDR2 SASEGT. There are 14 residues in the CDR3. V lost 4 bases and J 11 bases, leaving 20 bases between the germline ends. Regarding this clone: Antigen: not known.

The repertoire was sequenced with immunoSEQ multiplex PCR; TCRdb's copy has only in-frame clones and lacks some. The table shows roughly 50,000 clones, with 80% to 85% occurring only once. Sample time point: week 35, safety follow-up. Vaccinated patients received 300 ug of mutant IDH1 20-mer peptide per dose, with topical imiquimod. Sequenced here: PBMCs, sampled from a glioma patient whose treatment included an IDH1 peptide vaccine. This chain links TRBV6-1 with TRBJ1-1; D is ambiguous. The receptor was derived from a woman under 30 with glioma. The CDR3, as DNA: TGTGCCAGCAGTGTGACTAGCACTGGAGTGTGGGCTTTCTTT. It is translated as CASSVTSTGVWAFF.